This entry features one T cell receptor (beta chain) sequence. In the source study's methods: Estimation of nucleated cell counts relied on the amplification of reference gene primers. The method was immunoSEQ multiplex PCR; TCRdb's version includes in-frame clones alone and lacks a portion of them. V, J and clone size were drawn from that table, and D and trimming were deduced from the DNA. In the table there are tens of thousands of clones, about 80% of which are singletons. Germline V gene data show CDR1 as LGHNA and CDR2 as YNFKEQ. The CDR3 length is 14 residues. V lost 0 bases and J 10 bases, leaving 10 bases between the germline ends. This entry is derived from a study of blood T cell repertoires in COVID-19. Whole-study context: From the United States, Italy and Spain came samples of acute and convalescent COVID-19. T cells, B-cell-depleted T cells, or PBMCs supplied cDNA or gDNA.

The sequence derives from a woman aged 60-75 years with acute or convalescent COVID-19. J is TRBJ1-6 and V is TRBV4-2, with D perhaps TRBD1 (5 bases). The sample taken for sequencing was peripheral blood. The CDR3 DNA reads as TGTGCCAGCAGCCAAGAAGGAGGGGACTCACCCCTCCACTTT. Amino acids: CASSQEGGDSPLHF.